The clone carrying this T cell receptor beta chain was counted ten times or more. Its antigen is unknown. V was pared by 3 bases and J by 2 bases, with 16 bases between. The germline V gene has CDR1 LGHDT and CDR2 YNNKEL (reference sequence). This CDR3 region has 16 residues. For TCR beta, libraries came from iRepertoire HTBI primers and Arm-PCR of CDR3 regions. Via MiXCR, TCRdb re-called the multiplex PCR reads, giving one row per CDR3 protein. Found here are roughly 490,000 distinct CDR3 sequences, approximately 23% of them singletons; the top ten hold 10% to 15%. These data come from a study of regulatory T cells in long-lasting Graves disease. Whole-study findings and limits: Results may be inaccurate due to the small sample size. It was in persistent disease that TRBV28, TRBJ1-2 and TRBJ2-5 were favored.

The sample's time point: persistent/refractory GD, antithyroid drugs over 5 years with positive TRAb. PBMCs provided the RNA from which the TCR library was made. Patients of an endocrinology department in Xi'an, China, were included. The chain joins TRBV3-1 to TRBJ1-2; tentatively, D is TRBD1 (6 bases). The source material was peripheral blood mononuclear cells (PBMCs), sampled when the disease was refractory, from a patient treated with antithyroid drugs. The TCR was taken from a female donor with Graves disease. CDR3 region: CASSHLDGQLNYGYTF. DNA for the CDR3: TGTGCCAGCAGCCACCTAGATGGACAGCTAAACTATGGCTACACCTTC.